This TCR beta chain was sequenced for a study of vaccination and CD4 T cells after COVID-19. CDR1 and CDR2 from the germline V gene are SGHNT and YENEEA. With 2 bases removed from V and 0 bases from J, the gap between germline ends came to 6 bases. The CDR3 runs to 14 residues. As to this clonotype: Antigen specificity is unknown.

Treatment reported: approximately nine-day PBMC culture with coronavirus spike peptide pools or control peptides (ViraFEST assay). The positive PCR dates, which preceded the US Alpha, Beta and Delta variants, fell between March and December 2020. The study, taken as a whole, reports: It was observed that, in convalescent patients, a median roughly 85% of reactive clones arose only post-vaccination.

Sequencing of DNA taken from cultured CD4+ T cells relied on the Oncomine TCR Beta short-read assay. TCRdb processed the PCR reads anew with MiXCR; each CDR3 protein has one entry. The data hold over 14,000 distinct CDR3 sequences, with approximately 48% observed a single time. This TCR derives from a human donor who had recovered from COVID-19. The V call is TRBV11-3, the J call TRBJ2-3; D remains unclear. The sequenced sample was CD4+ T cells from blood, cultured in vitro. The CDR3 reads CASSLSRSTDTQYF. The DNA for the CDR3 is TGTGCCAGCAGCTTAAGTAGAAGCACAGATACGCAGTATTTT. The whole variable domain, remainder taken from reference TRBV11-3 and TRBJ2-3, is EAGVVQSPRYKIIEKKQPVAFWCNPISGHNTLYWYLQNLGQGPELLIRYENEEAVDDSQLPKDRFSAERLKGVDSTLKIQPAELGDSAVYLCASSLSRSTDTQYFGPGTRLTVL.